This T cell receptor (beta chain) was profiled in a study of blood T cell repertoires in COVID-19. Study overall: From the United States, Italy and Spain came samples of acute and convalescent COVID-19.

The method was immunoSEQ multiplex PCR; TCRdb's version includes in-frame clones alone and lacks a portion of them. Seen here are 190,000 or so clones, around nine tenths observed once, and the top ten hold about 3%. Germline assignment: CDR1 LNHDA and CDR2 SQIVND (reference sequence). Trimming removed 6 bases from V and 2 bases from J; junction bases left unmatched: 5. The CDR3 sequence is 14 residues long. V and J are TRBV19 and TRBJ2-7; TRBD2 matches at 9 bases. Sequencing input: peripheral blood. The TCR was taken from a man aged 35 to 55 with active or convalescent COVID-19. CDR3 in DNA: TGTGCCAGTAGGTGGTCTAGCGGGACCTACGAGCAGTACTTC. Protein: CASRWSSGTYEQYF.